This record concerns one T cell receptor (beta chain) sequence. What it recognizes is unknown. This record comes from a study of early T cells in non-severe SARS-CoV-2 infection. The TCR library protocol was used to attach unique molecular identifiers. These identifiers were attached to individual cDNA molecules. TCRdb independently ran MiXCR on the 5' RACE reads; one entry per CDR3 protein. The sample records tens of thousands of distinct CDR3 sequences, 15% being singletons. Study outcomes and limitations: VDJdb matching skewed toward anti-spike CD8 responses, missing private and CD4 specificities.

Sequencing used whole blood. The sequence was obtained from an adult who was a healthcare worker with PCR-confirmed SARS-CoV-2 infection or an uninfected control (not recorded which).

CDR3 sequence: CASSQDAGVGSDTQYF. CDR3 nucleotides: TGTGCCAGCAGCCAAGATGCGGGAGTCGGCTCAGATACGCAGTATTTT. The rearrangement uses TRBV3-1 and TRBJ2-3, with 7 bases fitting TRBD2. The CDR3 runs to 16 residues. In germline, CDR1 is LGHDT, CDR2 YNNKEL (reference sequence). The junction had 7 bases not matched to a gene; V was cut back by 0 bases and J by 4 bases.